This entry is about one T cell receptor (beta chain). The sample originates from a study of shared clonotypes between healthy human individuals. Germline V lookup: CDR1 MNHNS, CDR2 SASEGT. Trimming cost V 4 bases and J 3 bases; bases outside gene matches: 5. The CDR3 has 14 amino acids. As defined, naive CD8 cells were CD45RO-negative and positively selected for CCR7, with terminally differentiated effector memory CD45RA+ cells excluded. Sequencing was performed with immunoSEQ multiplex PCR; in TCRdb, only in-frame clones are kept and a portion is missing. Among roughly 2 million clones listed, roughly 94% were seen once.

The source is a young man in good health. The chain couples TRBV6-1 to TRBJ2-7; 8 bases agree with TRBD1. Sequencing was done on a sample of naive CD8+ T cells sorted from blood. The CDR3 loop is CASSVGDRNYEQYF. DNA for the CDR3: TGTGCCAGCAGTGTAGGGGACAGGAACTACGAGCAGTACTTC.